These 5 T cell receptor beta chains share one sample of origin, sequenced in a study of blood T cell repertoires in COVID-19. Libraries were prepared by immunoSEQ multiplex PCR; TCRdb keeps only in-frame clonotypes and omits some of them. Here the sample spans about 190,000 clones, around 84% being singletons. Sequenced: PBMCs or T cells enriched from blood (not recorded which). The receptor source for this set is a woman aged 25 to 39 who had recovered from COVID-19.

The V and J genes are TRBV24-1 and TRBJ2-3, with 7 bases identical to TRBD1. The CDR3 is 16 residues long. Germline V CDR1 and CDR2: KGHDR, SFDVKD. The junction had 8 bases not matched to a gene; V was cut back by 4 bases and J by 2 bases. Written as DNA, the CDR3 is TGTGCCACCAGTGAGCCGGGACAGCCCCACACAGATACGCAGTATTTT. Translated: CATSEPGQPHTDTQYF.

The V call is TRBV30, the J call TRBJ1-4; 7 positions match TRBD1. Losses at the gene ends were 7 bases for V and 5 bases for J; bases not matched to a gene: 4. The CDR3 has 12 residues. Germline V gene lookup returns CDR1 GTSNPN and CDR2 SVGIG (reference sequence). CDR3 amino acids: CALTGRNEKLFF. In nucleotides, the CDR3 is TGTGCCTTGACAGGGAGAAATGAAAAACTGTTTTTT.

The sample holds one count of this clone. The chain couples TRBV2 to TRBJ2-7; 9 bases line up with TRBD1. Germline V gene lookup returns CDR1 SNHLY and CDR2 FYNNEI. V trimming: 6 bases; J trimming: 2 bases; junction bases outside the gene matches: 14. The CDR3 covers 17 residues. Written as DNA, the CDR3 is TGTGCCAGCAGGGGGTGGACAGGGGATAAAACGACCTACGAGCAGTACGTC. Translation: CASRGWTGDKTTYEQYV.

CDR3 protein: CASSLSGTLNSNYGYTF. The CDR3, as DNA: TGTGCCAGCAGCCTTTCCGGGACACTAAATTCTAACTATGGCTACACCTTC. The chain carries TRBV7-3 and TRBJ1-2, with D possibly TRBD1 on 6 matching bases. This CDR3 has 17 amino acids. Germline CDR1 SGHTA, CDR2 FQGTGA. Between the trimmed V and J ends, which lost 5 bases and 0 bases, there was a span of 19 bases. Supplemented by reference TRBV7-3 and TRBJ1-2, the full variable domain reads GAGVSQTPSNKVTEKGKYVELRCDPISGHTALYWYRQSLGQGPEFLIYFQGTGAADDSGLPNDRFFAVRPEGSVSTLKIQRTERGDSAVYLCASSLSGTLNSNYGYTFGSGTRLTVV.

In its sample, this clone was seen a few times. The chain links TRBV7-9 to TRBJ1-1; a weak D match, TRBD1 (6 bases). Trimming removed 1 base from V and 11 bases from J, with 20 bases in between. Germline V gene sequence: CDR1 SEHNR, CDR2 FQNEAQ (reference sequence). The CDR3 length is 15 residues. The chain's CDR3 is CASSLGVGTLVEAFF. The CDR3 DNA follows: TGTGCCAGCAGCTTAGGGGTCGGGACACTCGTCGAGGCTTTCTTT.